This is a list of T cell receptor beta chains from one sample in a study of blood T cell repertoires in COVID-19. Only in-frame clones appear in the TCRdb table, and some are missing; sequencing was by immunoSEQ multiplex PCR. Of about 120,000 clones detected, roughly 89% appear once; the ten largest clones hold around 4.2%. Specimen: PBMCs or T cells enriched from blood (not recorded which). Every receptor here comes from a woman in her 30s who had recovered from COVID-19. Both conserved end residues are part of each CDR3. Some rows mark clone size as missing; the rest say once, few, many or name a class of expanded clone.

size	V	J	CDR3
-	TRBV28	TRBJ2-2	CASSLWRILNTGELFF
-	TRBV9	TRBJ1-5	CASSPGLQGVNQPQHF
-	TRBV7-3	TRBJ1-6	CASSLTGDYSPLHF
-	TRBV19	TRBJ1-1	CASTTIPGSVTEAFF
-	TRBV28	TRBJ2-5	CASILGGSGHQETQYF
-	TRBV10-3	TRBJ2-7	CAISEGLAGFSYEQYF
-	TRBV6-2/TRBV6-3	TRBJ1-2	CASSYPWRGSYGYTF
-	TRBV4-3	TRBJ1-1	CASSTKGVTEAFF
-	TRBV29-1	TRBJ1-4	CSGRDTRNEKLFF
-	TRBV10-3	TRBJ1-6	CAISQYNSPLHF
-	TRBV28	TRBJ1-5	CASNPQRSLGNQPQHF
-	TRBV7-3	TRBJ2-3	CASSYHGSPEGSTDTQYF
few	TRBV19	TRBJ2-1	CASSYHNEQFF
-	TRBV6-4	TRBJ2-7	CASSVGTGGDEQYF
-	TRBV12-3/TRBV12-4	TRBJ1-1	CASRQDRGRGAFF
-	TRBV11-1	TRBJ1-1	CASSSKGDEAFF
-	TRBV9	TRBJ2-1	CASSVGLATMEQFF
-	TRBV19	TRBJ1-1	CASSFDKHTEAFF
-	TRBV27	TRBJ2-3	CASSATSGSTDTQYF
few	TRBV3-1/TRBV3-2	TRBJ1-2	CASSRDTDYGYTF
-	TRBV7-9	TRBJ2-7	CASSLSSASYEQYF
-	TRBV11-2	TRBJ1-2	CASSLLKGKDYGYTF
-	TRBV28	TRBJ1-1	CASSSPPGNTEAFF
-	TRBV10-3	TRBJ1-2	CAISERTGSNGYTF
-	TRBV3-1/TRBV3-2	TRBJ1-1	CASSPRGTRVAFF
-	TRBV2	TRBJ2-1	CASSADSLGGDEQFF
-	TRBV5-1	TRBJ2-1	CASSQREEGYNEQFF
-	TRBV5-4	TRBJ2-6	CASSRGGTGAGANVLTF
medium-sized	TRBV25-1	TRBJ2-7	CASSTTGHSYEQYF
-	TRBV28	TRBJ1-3	CASSLWTGSGNTIYF
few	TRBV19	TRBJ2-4	CASSITGLAGSLSF
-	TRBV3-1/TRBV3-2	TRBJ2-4	CASSQGRGLGNSKNIQYF
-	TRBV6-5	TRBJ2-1	CASSSSTTSYNEQFF
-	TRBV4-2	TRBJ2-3	CASSRGQGETDTQYF
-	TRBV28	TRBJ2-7	CASSSTWTGVSYEQYF
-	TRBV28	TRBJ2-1	CAIRDSINEQFF
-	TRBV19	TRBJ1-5	CASQAGTAKNQPQHF
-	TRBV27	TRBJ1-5	CASSPSRDRGQPQHF
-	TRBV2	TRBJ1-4	CASSGTGFDATNEKLFF
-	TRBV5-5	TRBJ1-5	CASSSGGRNQPQHF
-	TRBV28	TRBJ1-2	CASSTWTGGDNYGYTF
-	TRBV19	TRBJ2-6	CASMGTGTGANVLTF
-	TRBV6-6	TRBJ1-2	CASSSDRGGYTF
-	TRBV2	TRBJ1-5	CASTQGGALRNQPQHF
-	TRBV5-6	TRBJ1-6	CASSLGEPNSPLHF
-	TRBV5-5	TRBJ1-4	CASSLGGLTSNEKLFF
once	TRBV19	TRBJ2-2	CASSSQTRTSPRDTGELFF
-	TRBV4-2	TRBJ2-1	CASSQGSHEQFF